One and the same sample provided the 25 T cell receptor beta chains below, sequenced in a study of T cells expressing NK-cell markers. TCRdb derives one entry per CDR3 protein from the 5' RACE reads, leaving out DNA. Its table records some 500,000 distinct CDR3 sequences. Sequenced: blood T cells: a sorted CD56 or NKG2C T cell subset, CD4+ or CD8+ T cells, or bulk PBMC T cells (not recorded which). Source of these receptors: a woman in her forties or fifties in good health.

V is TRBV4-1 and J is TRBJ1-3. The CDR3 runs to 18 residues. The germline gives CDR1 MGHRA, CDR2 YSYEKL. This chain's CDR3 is CASSLTVSGSDSGNTIYF.

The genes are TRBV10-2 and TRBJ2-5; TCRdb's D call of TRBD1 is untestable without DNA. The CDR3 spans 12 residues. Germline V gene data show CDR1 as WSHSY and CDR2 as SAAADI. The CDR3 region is CASSEWAETQYF.

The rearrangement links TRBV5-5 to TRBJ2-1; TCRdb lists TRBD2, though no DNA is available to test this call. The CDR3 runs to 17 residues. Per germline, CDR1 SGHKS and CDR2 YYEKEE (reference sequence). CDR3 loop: CASSFERASGWGDEQFF.

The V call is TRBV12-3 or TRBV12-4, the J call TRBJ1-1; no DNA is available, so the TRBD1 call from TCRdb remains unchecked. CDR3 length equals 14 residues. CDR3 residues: CASDFTGKEAEAFF.

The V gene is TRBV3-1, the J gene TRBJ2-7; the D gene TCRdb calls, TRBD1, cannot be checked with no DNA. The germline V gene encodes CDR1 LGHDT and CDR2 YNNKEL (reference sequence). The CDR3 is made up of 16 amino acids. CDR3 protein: CASSPLRGAARGEQYF.

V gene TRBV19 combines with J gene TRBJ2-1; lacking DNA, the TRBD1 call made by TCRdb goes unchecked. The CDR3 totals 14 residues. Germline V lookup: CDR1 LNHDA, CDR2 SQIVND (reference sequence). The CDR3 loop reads CASSIVTGLGEQFF.

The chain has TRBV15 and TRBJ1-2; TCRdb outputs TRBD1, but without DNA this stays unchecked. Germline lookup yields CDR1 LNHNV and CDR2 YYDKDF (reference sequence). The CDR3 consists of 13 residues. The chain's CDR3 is CATSSGTGGGYTF. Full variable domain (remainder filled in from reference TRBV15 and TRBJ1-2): DAMVIQNPRYQVTQFGKPVTLSCSQTLNHNVMYWYQQKSSQAPKLLFHYYDKDFNNEADTPDNFQSRRPNTSFCFLDIRSPGLGDTAMYLCATSSGTGGGYTFGSGTRLTVV.

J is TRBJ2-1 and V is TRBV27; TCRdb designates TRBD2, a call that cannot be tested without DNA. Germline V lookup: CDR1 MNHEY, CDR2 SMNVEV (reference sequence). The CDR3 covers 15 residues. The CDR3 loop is CASSLIGTRVHEQFF.

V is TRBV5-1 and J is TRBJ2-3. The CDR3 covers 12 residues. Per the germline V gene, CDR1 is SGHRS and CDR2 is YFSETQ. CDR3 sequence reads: CASSKDRYTQYF.

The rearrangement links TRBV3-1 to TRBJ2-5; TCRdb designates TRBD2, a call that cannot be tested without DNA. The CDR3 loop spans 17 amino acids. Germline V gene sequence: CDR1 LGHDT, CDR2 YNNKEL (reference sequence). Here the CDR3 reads CASSQVLAGAGRETQYF.

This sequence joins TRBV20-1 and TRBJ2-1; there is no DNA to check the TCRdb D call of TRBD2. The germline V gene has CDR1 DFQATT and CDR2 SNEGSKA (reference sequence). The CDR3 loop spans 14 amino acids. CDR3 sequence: CSASGRASGDEQFF.

The CDR3 protein is CASSPRGTPRGNEQFF. The gene calls are TRBV5-1 and TRBJ2-1; TCRdb selects TRBD2, and the lack of DNA leaves this call unchecked. Looked up from germline, CDR1 is SGHRS and CDR2 is YFSETQ. The CDR3 spans 16 residues.

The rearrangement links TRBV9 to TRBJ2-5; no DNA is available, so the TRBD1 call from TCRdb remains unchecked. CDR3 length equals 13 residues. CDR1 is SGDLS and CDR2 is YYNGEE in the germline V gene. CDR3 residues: CASSGDIGETQYF.

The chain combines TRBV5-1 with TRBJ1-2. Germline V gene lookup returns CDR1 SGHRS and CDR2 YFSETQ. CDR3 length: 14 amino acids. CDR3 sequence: CASSLVGKGMGYTF.

The CDR3 loop reads CASSHDRDYEQYF. The chain recombines TRBV7-9 with TRBJ2-7; the TCRdb call, TRBD1, lacks DNA for checking. Germline V gene data show CDR1 as SEHNR and CDR2 as FQNEAQ (reference sequence). This CDR3 comprises 13 residues.

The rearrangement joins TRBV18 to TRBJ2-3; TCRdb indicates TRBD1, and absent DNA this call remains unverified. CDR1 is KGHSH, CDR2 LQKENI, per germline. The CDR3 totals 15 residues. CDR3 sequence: CASSPKTGSTDTQYF.

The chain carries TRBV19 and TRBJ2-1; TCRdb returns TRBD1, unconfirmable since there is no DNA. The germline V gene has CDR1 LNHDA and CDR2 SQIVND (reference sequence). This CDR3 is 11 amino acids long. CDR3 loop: CGQVPLWEQFF. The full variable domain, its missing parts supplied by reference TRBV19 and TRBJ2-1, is DGGITQSPKYLFRKEGQNVTLSCEQNLNHDAMYWYRQDPGQGLRLIYYSQIVNDFQKGDIAEGYSVSREKKESFPLTVTSAQKNPTAFYLCGQVPLWEQFFGPGTRLTVL.

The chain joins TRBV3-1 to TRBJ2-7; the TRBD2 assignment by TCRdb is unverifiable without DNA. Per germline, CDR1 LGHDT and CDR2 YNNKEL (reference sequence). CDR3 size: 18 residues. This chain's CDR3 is CASSQGLAGGPKNYEQYF.

The CDR3 region is CSATGREVTDTQYF. V usage is TRBV20-1 and J usage is TRBJ2-3; the TCRdb call, TRBD2, lacks DNA for checking. Germline CDR1 and CDR2: DFQATT and SNEGSKA (reference sequence). CDR3 size: 14 residues.

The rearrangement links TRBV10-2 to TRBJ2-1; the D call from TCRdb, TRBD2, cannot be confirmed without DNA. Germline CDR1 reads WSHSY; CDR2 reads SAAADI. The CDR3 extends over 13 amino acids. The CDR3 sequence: CASSGSGGTGGFF.

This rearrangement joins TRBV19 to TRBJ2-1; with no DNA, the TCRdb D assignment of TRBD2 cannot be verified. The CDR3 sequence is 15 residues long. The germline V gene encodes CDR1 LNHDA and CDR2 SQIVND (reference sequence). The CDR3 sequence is CASSIGMKGGDEQFF.

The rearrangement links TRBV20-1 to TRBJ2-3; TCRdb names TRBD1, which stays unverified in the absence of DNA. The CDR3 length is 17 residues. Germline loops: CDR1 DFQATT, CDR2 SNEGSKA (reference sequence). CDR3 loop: CSALDRGASSSTDTQYF.

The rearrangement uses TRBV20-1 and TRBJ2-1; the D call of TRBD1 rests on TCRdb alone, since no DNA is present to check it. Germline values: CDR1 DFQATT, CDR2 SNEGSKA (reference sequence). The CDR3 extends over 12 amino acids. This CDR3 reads CSALGTGGEQFF.

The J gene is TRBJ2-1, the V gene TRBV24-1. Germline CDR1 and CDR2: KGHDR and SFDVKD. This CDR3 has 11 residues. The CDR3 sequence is CATSVSVEQFF.

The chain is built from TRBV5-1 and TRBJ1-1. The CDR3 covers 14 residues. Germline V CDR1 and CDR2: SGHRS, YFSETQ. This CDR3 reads CASTGSLGNTEAFF.